This T cell receptor (beta chain) appears in the sequencing data of a study of beta chain features in type 1 diabetes. Study-wide background: Patients shared similar age, gender and cell yields with healthy donors. Study results and limitations: Shorter TCRB CDR3s, moderately but significantly so, marked every one of the four CD4+ subsets in Type 1 diabetes patients.

The entirety of the isolated RNA underwent reverse transcription, so expressed TCRB transcripts were sequenced. Samples of naive, central memory and regulatory T cells yielded a mean of around 3.5 million reads. The method was immunoSEQ multiplex PCR; TCRdb's version includes in-frame clones alone and lacks a portion of them. The table shows approximately 170,000 clones, with approximately 62% occurring only once. With regard to this clone: Its specificity is unknown.

From germline, CDR1 is SGHRS and CDR2 YFSETQ. V dropped 4 bases and J dropped 9; count of bases not matched to a gene: 8. The length of the CDR3 is 15 residues. The V gene is TRBV5-1, the J gene TRBJ1-6, with 9 bases matching TRBD1. This TCR was recovered from a man aged 25 to 40 with type 1 diabetes. The sequencing input was naive CD4+ T cells from blood. The DNA of the CDR3 is TGCGCCAGCAGCGAGGGACAGGGAGCCTTTTCACCCCTCCACTTT. Protein product: CASSEGQGAFSPLHF.